This TCR beta chain was sequenced for a study of blood T cell repertoires in COVID-19. Looking at the study overall: Samples came from the United States, Italy and Spain, spanning acute and convalescent COVID-19.

The length of the CDR3 is 16 residues. Germline assignment: CDR1 SGHRS and CDR2 YFSETQ. The ends were cut back, 0 bases at V and 1 base at J, with 10 bases in the middle. Using immunoSEQ multiplex PCR, the repertoire was profiled, and TCRdb retains in-frame clones only, with some absent. Here the sample spans about 150,000 clones, 82% being singletons. Sequenced: peripheral blood. This TCR came from a human donor with acute or convalescent COVID-19. The donor label of this sample is uncertain. The genes are TRBV5-1 and TRBJ2-2; D call uncertain. CDR3 nucleotides: TGCGCCAGCAGCTTGGGAGCTTCTCAGAACACCGGGGAGCTGTTTTTT. It is translated as CASSLGASQNTGELFF. Full variable domain (rest looked up from reference TRBV5-1 and TRBJ2-2): KAGVTQTPRYLIKTRGQQVTLSCSPISGHRSVSWYQQTPGQGLQFLFEYFSETQRNKGNFPGRFSGRQFSNSRSEMNVSTLELGDSALYLCASSLGASQNTGELFFGEGSRLTVL.